This T cell receptor (beta chain) was sequenced during a study of T cells in Graves' hyperthyroidism and ophthalmopathy. Regions amplified from RNA transcripts were the TCR beta CDR3 regions. TCR CDR3 underwent first-round RT-PCR with the HTBI primer set. TCRdb passed the multiplex PCR reads through MiXCR, listing each CDR3 protein once. The sample yields roughly 800,000 distinct CDR3 sequences, about 38% seen once. Many counts were recorded for this clonotype. Graves' hyperthyroidism was deemed stable absent ophthalmopathy progression within 18 months. The sequenced material came from blood. The receptor's source is a man between 18 and 35 years old with Graves' hyperthyroidism.

The CDR3 DNA follows: TGTGCCAGCATCTTACCGGGACAGTGGAACACTGAAGCTTTCTTT. Residues: CASILPGQWNTEAFF. This chain connects TRBV2 to TRBJ1-1; 7 bases agree with TRBD1. The CDR3 length is 15 residues. Germline V gene lookup returns CDR1 SNHLY and CDR2 FYNNEI. With 7 bases clipped from V and 1 base from J, the junction kept 9 bases outside the gene matches.